This TCR beta chain was identified during a study of Graves' ophthalmopathy and Graves' hyperthyroidism. Overall study context: Sampling took place at initial diagnosis, with peripheral blood obtained before any treatment.

RNA transcripts provided the template for amplifying TCR beta CDR3 regions. HTBI primers were used in a first-round RT-PCR, which preceded a second-round multiplex PCR. TCRdb ran MiXCR on the multiplex PCR reads and lists one entry per CDR3 protein. Among roughly 410,000 distinct CDR3 sequences listed, 15% to 19% were seen once. General study results and limits: Detected in blood as well were most expanded thyroid clonotypes with frequency above 0.001.

Germline V gene lookup returns CDR1 LNHDA and CDR2 SQIVND (reference sequence). The ends lost 5 bases at V and 2 bases at J; junction bases unmatched: 10. This CDR3 is built from 16 residues. Additional autoimmune diseases, uncontrolled infections, pregnancy or lactation disqualified patients. Orbital computed tomography and thyroid ultrasound, along with TRAb, serum thyroxine and clinical symptoms, underpinned diagnosis. This clonotype was observed at least ten times. The antigen is undetermined. This rearrangement joins TRBV19 to TRBJ2-5, with 8 bases matching TRBD2. Sequenced sample: peripheral blood. The sequence was obtained from a woman under 30 with stable Graves' hyperthyroidism. CDR3 bases: TGTGCCAGTAGTGACCCATACGTAGCGGGGCAAGAGACCCAGTACTTC. Translation: CASSDPYVAGQETQYF.